This T cell receptor (beta chain) emerged from a study of blood T cell repertoires in COVID-19. Study details: COVID-19 samples, acute and convalescent, were from the United States, Italy and Spain.

Assay: immunoSEQ multiplex PCR; the TCRdb copy retains only in-frame clones and omits some. Among 150,000 to 200,000 clones listed, around 84% were seen once. Germline V CDR1 and CDR2: KGHSH, LQKENI. The CDR3 length is 13 residues. The junction had 4 bases not matched to a gene; V was cut back by 5 bases and J by 5 bases. The receptor was isolated from a human donor with acute or convalescent COVID-19. The donor label of this sample is uncertain. The material sequenced was peripheral blood. The rearrangement uses TRBV18 and TRBJ1-2; 8 positions match TRBD1. The CDR3 reads CASSMDREYGYTF. The CDR3 coding sequence is TGTGCCAGCTCAATGGACAGGGAATATGGCTACACCTTC.